These 3 T cell receptor beta chains were sequenced from one sample in a study of T cell repertoires in cytomegalovirus infection. TCRdb recomputed calls from the reads with MiXCR, one row per CDR3 protein. Of about 130,000 distinct CDR3 sequences listed, about 10% are singletons. Sequenced material: PBMCs. These receptors were taken from a human donor in good health (CMV status not recorded). Some clones in this sample may be carry-over from other donors' samples.

The chain uses TRBV27 and TRBJ2-5, with 8 bases fitting TRBD1. After removal of 5 bases from V and 0 bases from J, the junction contained 11 bases not matched to a gene. Germline V lookup: CDR1 MNHEY, CDR2 SMNVEV (reference sequence). The CDR3 contains 17 residues. CDR3 region: CASSPISLDRDQETQYF. CDR3 nucleotides: TGTGCCAGCAGTCCCATATCCCTGGACAGGGACCAAGAGACCCAGTACTTC.

The chain has TRBV20-1 and TRBJ2-3; perhaps D is TRBD1 or TRBD2 (5 bases each). The CDR3 sequence is 15 residues long. From germline, CDR1 is DFQATT and CDR2 SNEGSKA (reference sequence). Trimming took 7 bases from V and 0 from J, leaving 17 bases between them. CDR3 DNA sequence: TGCAGTGAGGGGACGCCTTCCACAAGCACAGATACGCAGTATTTT. Amino acid sequence: CSEGTPSTSTDTQYF.

The rearrangement links TRBV12-3 or TRBV12-4 to TRBJ2-1; D perhaps matches TRBD2 (6 bases). This CDR3 region has 16 residues. V was cut by 5 bases and J by 0 bases, with 14 bases left in between. The CDR3 is CASSPKTGSSYNEQFF. As DNA, the CDR3 is TGTGCCAGCAGTCCCAAGACCGGGAGCTCCTACAATGAGCAGTTCTTC.